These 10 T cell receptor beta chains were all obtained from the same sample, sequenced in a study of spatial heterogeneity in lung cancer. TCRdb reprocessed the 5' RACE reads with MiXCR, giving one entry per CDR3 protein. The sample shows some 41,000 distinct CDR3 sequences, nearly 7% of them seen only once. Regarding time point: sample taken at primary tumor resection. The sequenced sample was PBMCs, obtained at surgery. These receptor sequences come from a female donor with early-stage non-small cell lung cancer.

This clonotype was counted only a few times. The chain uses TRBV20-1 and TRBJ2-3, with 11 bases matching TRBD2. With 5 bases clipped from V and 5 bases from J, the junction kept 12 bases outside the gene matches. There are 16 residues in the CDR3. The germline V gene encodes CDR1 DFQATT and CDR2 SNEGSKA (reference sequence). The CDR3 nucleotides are TGCAGTGCTCTCGTCTTAGCGGGGGGGCCGGGAGATACGCAGTATTTT. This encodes CSALVLAGGPGDTQYF.

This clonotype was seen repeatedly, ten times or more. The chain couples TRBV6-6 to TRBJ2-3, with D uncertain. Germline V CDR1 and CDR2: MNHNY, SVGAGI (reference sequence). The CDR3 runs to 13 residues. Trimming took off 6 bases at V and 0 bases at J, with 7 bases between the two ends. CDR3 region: CASSRKSTDTQYF. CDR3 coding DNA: TGTGCCAGCAGCCGCAAAAGCACAGATACGCAGTATTTT.

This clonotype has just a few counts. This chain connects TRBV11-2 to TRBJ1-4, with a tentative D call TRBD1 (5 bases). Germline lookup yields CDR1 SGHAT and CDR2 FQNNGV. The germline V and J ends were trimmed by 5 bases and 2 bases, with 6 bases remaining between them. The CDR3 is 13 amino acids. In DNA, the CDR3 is TGTGCCAGCAGCCAGGGCACTAATGAAAAACTGTTTTTT. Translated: CASSQGTNEKLFF.

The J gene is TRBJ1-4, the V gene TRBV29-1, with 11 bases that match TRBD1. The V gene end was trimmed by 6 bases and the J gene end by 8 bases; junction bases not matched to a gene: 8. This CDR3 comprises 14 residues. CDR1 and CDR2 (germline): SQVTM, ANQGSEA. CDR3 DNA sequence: TGCAGCGTCACGGGACAGGGGGTCGTAGAAAAACTGTTTTTT. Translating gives CSVTGQGVVEKLFF.

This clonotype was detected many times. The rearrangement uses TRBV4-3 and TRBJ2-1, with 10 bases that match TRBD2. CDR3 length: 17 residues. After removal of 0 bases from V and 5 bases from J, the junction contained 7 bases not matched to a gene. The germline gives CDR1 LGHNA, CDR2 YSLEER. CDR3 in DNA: TGCGCCAGCAGCCAAGATTTCCTAGCGGGGGTTGACAATGAGCAGTTCTTC. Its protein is CASSQDFLAGVDNEQFF.

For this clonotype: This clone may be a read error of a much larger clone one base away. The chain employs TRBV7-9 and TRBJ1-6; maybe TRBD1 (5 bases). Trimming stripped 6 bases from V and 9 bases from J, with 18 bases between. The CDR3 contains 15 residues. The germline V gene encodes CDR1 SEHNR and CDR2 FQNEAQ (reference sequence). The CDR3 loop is CASRLQAGTTSPLHF. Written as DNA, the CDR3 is TGTGCCAGCAGGCTGCAGGCAGGGACCACTTCACCCCTCCACTTT.

CDR3 residues: CASSPWTGPKLEQFF. The CDR3 bases are TGTGCCAGCAGTCCCTGGACAGGGCCTAAGCTTGAGCAGTTCTTC. The V and J genes are TRBV28 and TRBJ2-1; TRBD1 matches at 8 bases. The CDR3 sequence is 15 residues long. Germline trimming cut 5 bases from V and 9 bases from J; bases unmatched to any gene: 12. Germline CDR1 MDHEN, CDR2 SYDVKM.

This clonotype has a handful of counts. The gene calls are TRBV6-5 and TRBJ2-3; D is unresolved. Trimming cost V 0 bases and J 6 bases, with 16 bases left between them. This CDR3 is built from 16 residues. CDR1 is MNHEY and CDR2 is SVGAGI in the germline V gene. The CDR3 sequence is CASSYSFIVRADTQYF. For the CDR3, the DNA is TGTGCCAGCAGTTACTCTTTTATCGTTCGAGCGGATACGCAGTATTTT.

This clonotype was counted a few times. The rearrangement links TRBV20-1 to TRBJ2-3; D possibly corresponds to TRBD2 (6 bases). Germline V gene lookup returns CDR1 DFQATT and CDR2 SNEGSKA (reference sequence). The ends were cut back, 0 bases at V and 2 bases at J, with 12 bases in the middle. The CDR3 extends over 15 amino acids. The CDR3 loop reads CSARDFRRDTDTQYF. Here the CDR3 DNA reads TGCAGTGCTAGAGATTTTCGGCGGGACACAGATACGCAGTATTTT.

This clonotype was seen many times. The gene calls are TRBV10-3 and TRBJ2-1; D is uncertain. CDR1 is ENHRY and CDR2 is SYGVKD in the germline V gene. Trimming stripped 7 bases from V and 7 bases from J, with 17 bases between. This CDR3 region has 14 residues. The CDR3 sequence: CAINERTESNEQFF. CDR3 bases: TGTGCCATCAACGAACGGACGGAGTCGAATGAGCAGTTCTTC.